One T cell receptor beta chain is described in this entry. Its cognate antigen is unknown. The sample comes from a study of post-analysis software for immune sequencing data. Across the study: Some patients lacked subtype; others had relapsing-remitting, secondary progressive or progressive-relapsing disease.

Unique molecular identifiers had been added to the TCR beta cDNA libraries. TCRdb passed the PCR reads through MiXCR, listing each CDR3 protein once. Of 650,000 to 850,000 distinct CDR3 sequences listed, about half are singletons. Study observations and caveats: Patients carried a handful of TRBV segments more frequently than controls did, and TRBV5-6, TRBV5-1 and TRBV20-1 were among them.

V was clipped by 8 bases and J by 2 bases; unmatched bases: 8. CDR3 length: 15 residues. The germline V gene has CDR1 MNHNS and CDR2 SASEGT. This clonotype originated in a girl under 18 with multiple sclerosis. J is TRBJ1-2 and V is TRBV6-1; 10 positions agree with TRBD1. The sample consisted of blood. The DNA for the CDR3 is TGTGCCAGCGGACTTGGACAGGGGGAAAACTATGGCTACACCTTC. It codes for CASGLGQGENYGYTF.